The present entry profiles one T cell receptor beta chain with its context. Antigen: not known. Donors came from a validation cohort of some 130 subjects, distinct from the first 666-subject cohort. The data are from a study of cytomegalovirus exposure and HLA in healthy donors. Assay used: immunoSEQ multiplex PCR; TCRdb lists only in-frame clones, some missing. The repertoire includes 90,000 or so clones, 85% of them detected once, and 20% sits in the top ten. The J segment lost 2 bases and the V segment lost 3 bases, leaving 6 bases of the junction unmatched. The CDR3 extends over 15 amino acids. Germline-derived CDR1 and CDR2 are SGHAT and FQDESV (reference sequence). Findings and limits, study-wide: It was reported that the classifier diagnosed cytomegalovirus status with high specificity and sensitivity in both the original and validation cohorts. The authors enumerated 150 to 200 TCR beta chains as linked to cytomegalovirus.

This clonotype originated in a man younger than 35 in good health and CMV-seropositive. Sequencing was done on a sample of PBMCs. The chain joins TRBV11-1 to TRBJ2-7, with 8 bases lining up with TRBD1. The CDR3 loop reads CASSLNRGFTYEQYV. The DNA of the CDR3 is TGTGCCAGCAGCTTGAACAGGGGGTTCACCTACGAGCAGTACGTC.